The sample holds a few counts of the clone carrying this T cell receptor (beta chain). Its antigen is undetermined. In the PCR, 60 Vbeta and 13 Jbeta primers were used. TCRdb keeps only in-frame clones here, not all; method: immunoSEQ multiplex PCR. Counted here are some 150,000 clones, approximately 90% occurring once; the ten biggest clones make up 0.85% to 1%. This record belongs to a study of cytomegalovirus exposure and HLA in healthy donors. At the level of the study: Of roughly 400 genotyped donors, roughly 81% grouped in the Caucasian-associated ancestry cluster.

Trimming at V came to 5 bases and at J to 5 bases, leaving 12 bases not matched to a gene. The CDR3 consists of 18 residues. Per the germline V gene, CDR1 is SNHLY and CDR2 is FYNNEI. Study-level findings and limits: Researchers catalogued approximately 170 TCR beta chains as cytomegalovirus-associated. Per a later analysis, HLA-associated TCR beta chains showed more clonal expansion than other, equally common TCR beta chains. The HLA-A and HLA-B alleles of most subjects were reportedly predicted accurately from TCR beta sequences.

V usage is TRBV2 and J usage is TRBJ2-6; TRBD1 matches 10 bases. The sample taken for sequencing was PBMCs. This clonotype was obtained from a woman under 40 in good health and CMV-seronegative. The CDR3 loop is CASSPIRQGASRANVLTF. The CDR3 nucleotides are TGTGCCAGCAGTCCTATTCGACAGGGGGCTTCAAGGGCCAACGTCCTGACTTTC.